The 30 T cell receptor beta chains given below trace back to one sample, sequenced in a study of immune cell composition in non-small cell lung cancer. The table came from immunoSEQ multiplex PCR; TCRdb's copy has only in-frame clones and leaves some out. The sample comprises around 13,000 clones, about 70% of which are singletons, and 13% to 15% rests with the top ten. Sequencing input: lung tumor tissue. Receptor source: a human donor with non-small cell lung cancer.

This rearrangement joins TRBV7-6 to TRBJ2-5, with unresolved D. Germline V gives CDR1 SGHVS, CDR2 FNYEAQ. V lost 2 bases, J lost 5 bases, and 12 bases lay in between. CDR3 length equals 14 residues. The CDR3 is CASSLSQIRETQYF. For the CDR3, the DNA is TGTGCCAGCAGCTTATCCCAAATTCGGGAGACCCAGTACTTC.

V gene TRBV6-1 combines with J gene TRBJ2-1, with 12 bases matching TRBD2. From germline, CDR1 is MNHNS and CDR2 SASEGT. With V trimmed by 8 bases and J by 3 bases, 5 bases remained unmatched. CDR3 size: 15 residues. Written as DNA, the CDR3 is TGTGCCAGCCTGAGGGGACTAGCGGGCTACAATGAGCAGTTCTTC. Translated, it gives CASLRGLAGYNEQFF.

The chain recombines TRBV7-2 with TRBJ1-2; the D gene is possibly TRBD1 (5 bases). The CDR3 is 15 residues long. CDR1 and CDR2 from the germline V gene are SGHTA and FQGNSA. With 2 bases removed from V and 4 bases from J, the gap between germline ends came to 14 bases. The CDR3 nucleotides read TGTGCCAGCAGCTTACCCATCCGGACAAGCTATGGCTACACCTTC. Amino acids: CASSLPIRTSYGYTF.

The chain has TRBV7-2 and TRBJ2-5; TRBD2 aligns across 10 bases. CDR1 and CDR2 (germline): SGHTA, FQGNSA. Germline trimming cut 2 bases from V and 5 bases from J; bases unmatched to any gene: 5. The CDR3 has 15 amino acids. The CDR3 loop is CASSLTSGVWETQYF. The DNA of the CDR3 is TGTGCCAGCAGCTTAACTAGCGGGGTATGGGAGACCCAGTACTTC.

The gene calls are TRBV15 and TRBJ2-1, with 8 nucleotides matching TRBD2. CDR3 size: 17 residues. V lost 0 bases, J lost 7 bases, and 11 bases stayed unmatched. The germline V gene encodes CDR1 LNHNV and CDR2 YYDKDF (reference sequence). For the CDR3, the DNA is TGTGCCACCAGCAGAGATATAATAGCGGGAATAGATAATGAGCAGTTCTTC. It is translated as CATSRDIIAGIDNEQFF. Full variable domain (remainder filled in from reference TRBV15 and TRBJ2-1): DAMVIQNPRYQVTQFGKPVTLSCSQTLNHNVMYWYQQKSSQAPKLLFHYYDKDFNNEADTPDNFQSRRPNTSFCFLDIRSPGLGDTAMYLCATSRDIIAGIDNEQFFGPGTRLTVL.

The rearrangement joins TRBV2 to TRBJ1-3; D remains unclear. The CDR3 length is 11 residues. CDR1 is SNHLY and CDR2 is FYNNEI in the germline V gene. V was pared by 10 bases and J by 4 bases, with 8 bases between. CDR3 in amino acids: CATYRGNTIYF. DNA of the CDR3: TGTGCCACCTACCGAGGAAACACCATATATTTT.

This clone was recorded a few times. This sequence joins TRBV5-1 and TRBJ1-5; 11 bases agree with TRBD1. V gave up 6 bases and J gave up 3 bases; unmatched junction bases: 5. The CDR3 runs to 15 residues. Germline-derived CDR1 and CDR2 are SGHRS and YFSETQ. The CDR3 protein is CASKPGQGDNQPQHF. CDR3 coding DNA: TGCGCCAGCAAGCCGGGACAGGGGGACAATCAGCCCCAGCATTTT.

This clone was found a few times. The CDR3: CASSGGLAKNIQYF. As DNA, the CDR3 is TGTGCCAGCAGCGGGGGACTAGCCAAAAACATTCAGTACTTC. V and J are TRBV2 and TRBJ2-4; maybe TRBD2 (6 bases). This CDR3 comprises 14 residues. Germline CDR1 and CDR2: SNHLY and FYNNEI. The V and J ends lost 6 bases and 0 bases respectively, with 9 bases between them. Variable domain in full (rest from reference TRBV2 and TRBJ2-4): EPEVTQTPSHQVTQMGQEVILRCVPISNHLYFYWYRQILGQKVEFLVSFYNNEISEKSEIFDDQFSVERPDGSNFTLKIRSTKLEDSAMYFCASSGGLAKNIQYFGAGTRLSVL.

The rearrangement links TRBV27 to TRBJ2-1; a weak D match, TRBD2 (7 bases). This CDR3 has 14 amino acids. Germline loops: CDR1 MNHEY, CDR2 SMNVEV (reference sequence). The ends were cut back, 4 bases at V and 7 bases at J, with 14 bases in the middle. This CDR3 is CASSSGGRGNEQFF. For the CDR3, the DNA is TGTGCCAGCAGTTCGGGGGGCCGGGGGAATGAGCAGTTCTTC.

V and J are TRBV27 and TRBJ2-7; tentative D call: TRBD1 (6 bases). V gave up 5 bases and J gave up 2 bases, with 13 bases separating them. The germline CDR1 and CDR2 sequences are MNHEY and SMNVEV (reference sequence). This CDR3 contains 14 residues. CDR3 protein: CASSPRDITYEQYF. CDR3 coding DNA: TGTGCCAGCAGTCCCCGGGACATTACCTACGAGCAGTACTTC.

This clone was counted only a few times. This sequence joins TRBV9 and TRBJ2-4, with 7 bases aligning to TRBD2. The CDR3 consists of 14 residues. Germline CDR1 and CDR2: SGDLS and YYNGEE. V lost 7 bases and J lost 8; bases outside the gene matches: 12. CDR3 protein: CASSIGSGRDIQYF. CDR3 nucleotide sequence: TGTGCCAGCTCCATTGGGTCGGGGAGGGACATTCAGTACTTC.

The chain carries TRBV4-2 and TRBJ1-1; tentative D call: TRBD1 (6 bases). Germline CDR1 and CDR2: LGHNA and YNFKEQ. The V and J ends lost 0 bases and 5 bases respectively, with 16 bases between them. CDR3 size: 16 residues. The chain's CDR3 is CASSQDKGRGETEAFF. In DNA, the CDR3 is TGTGCCAGCAGCCAAGATAAGGGCAGGGGAGAGACTGAAGCTTTCTTT.

This chain connects TRBV5-4 to TRBJ1-2; D perhaps matches TRBD1 (6 bases). The CDR3 consists of 13 residues. Trimming took off 6 bases at V and 7 bases at J, with 16 bases between the two ends. CDR1 SGHNT and CDR2 YYREEE come from the germline V gene (reference sequence). The CDR3 DNA follows: TGTGCCAGCACAGACAGGCAGGAATTTGGCTACACCTTC. Translated, it gives CASTDRQEFGYTF. The full variable domain, completed using reference TRBV5-4 and TRBJ1-2, is ETGVTQSPTHLIKTRGQQVTLRCSSQSGHNTVSWYQQALGQGPQFIFQYYREEENGRGNFPPRFSGLQFPNYSSELNVNALELDDSALYLCASTDRQEFGYTFGSGTRLTVV.

The chain recombines TRBV28 with TRBJ2-1; 15 nucleotides match TRBD2. The V gene end was trimmed by 2 bases and the J gene end by 7 bases; junction bases not matched to a gene: 3. Germline CDR1 MDHEN, CDR2 SYDVKM. The CDR3 runs 16 residues. CDR3 region: CASSLGLAGGRNEQFF. Written as DNA, the CDR3 is TGTGCCAGCAGTTTAGGACTAGCGGGAGGGCGTAATGAGCAGTTCTTC.

This clone came up once. The V gene is TRBV18, the J gene TRBJ1-1; 7 bases are a match to TRBD1. This CDR3 comprises 16 residues. V lost 3 bases to trimming and J lost 2 bases; unmatched junction nucleotides: 9. In germline, CDR1 is KGHSH, CDR2 LQKENI. CDR3 loop: CASSPGRPGGNTEAFF. For the CDR3, the DNA is TGTGCCAGCTCACCGGGGCGCCCAGGGGGTAACACTGAAGCTTTCTTT.

CDR3 in amino acids: CASSPVGDTGELFF. CDR3 sequence (DNA): TGTGCCAGCTCACCAGTCGGGGACACCGGGGAGCTGTTTTTT. The chain employs TRBV18 and TRBJ2-2; D may be TRBD2 (5 bases). The ends were cut back, 2 bases at V and 3 bases at J, with 7 bases in the middle. This CDR3 has 14 residues. Germline CDR1 and CDR2: KGHSH and LQKENI.

The J gene is TRBJ2-7, the V gene TRBV27, with TRBD2 matching over 10 bases. The CDR3 consists of 17 residues. Germline V gives CDR1 MNHEY, CDR2 SMNVEV (reference sequence). V lost 6 bases and J lost 0; bases outside the gene matches: 11. The CDR3 nucleotides are TGTGCCAGCAGCAAAGCGGGAGGGCCCCGGAGCTCCTACGAGCAGTACTTC. Protein: CASSKAGGPRSSYEQYF.

The chain couples TRBV2 to TRBJ2-2; D unclear. This CDR3 has 14 residues. Trimming took 6 bases from V and 5 from J, leaving 13 bases between them. Germline V lookup: CDR1 SNHLY, CDR2 FYNNEI. The CDR3 reads CASRAGSGTGELFF. CDR3 bases: TGTGCCAGCAGGGCCGGGTCCGGGACCGGGGAGCTGTTTTTT.

The rearrangement uses TRBV6-5 and TRBJ1-1, with D possibly being TRBD1 (6 bases). CDR1 is MNHEY and CDR2 is SVGAGI in the germline V gene. V lost 4 bases and J lost 10, with 16 bases in between. The length of the CDR3 is 13 residues. The CDR3 sequence: CASSLPRGGAAFF. CDR3 coding DNA: TGTGCCAGCAGTTTACCCCGAGGGGGAGCAGCTTTCTTT.

This clone came up a few times. The chain is built from TRBV4-2 and TRBJ2-1, with 9 bases matching TRBD2. There are 15 residues in the CDR3. Germline CDR1 and CDR2: LGHNA and YNFKEQ. Trimming removed 0 bases from V and 7 bases from J; junction bases left unmatched: 4. The CDR3 nucleotides are TGTGCCAGCAGCCAAGATGGCCTAGCGGGGAATGAGCAGTTCTTC. Protein sequence: CASSQDGLAGNEQFF.

V gene TRBV29-1 combines with J gene TRBJ1-2; 8 nucleotides align to TRBD1. The ends lost 5 bases at V and 3 bases at J; junction bases unmatched: 2. The CDR3 runs 12 residues. CDR1 and CDR2 from the germline V gene are SQVTM and ANQGSEA. The CDR3 reads CSVQDRDYGYTF. The CDR3 DNA follows: TGCAGCGTTCAGGACAGGGACTATGGCTACACCTTC.

The chain carries TRBV4-3 and TRBJ1-2; TRBD1 matches at 7 bases. This CDR3 spans 15 amino acids. The germline V gene has CDR1 LGHNA and CDR2 YSLEER. With V trimmed by 4 bases and J by 2 bases, 7 bases remained unmatched. CDR3 residues: CASSPRTGPNYGYTF. DNA for the CDR3: TGCGCCAGCAGCCCAAGGACAGGACCGAACTATGGCTACACCTTC.

This clone has a handful of counts. V usage is TRBV19 and J usage is TRBJ2-3; 7 nucleotides agree with TRBD2. The CDR3 is 17 amino acids. Per germline, CDR1 LNHDA and CDR2 SQIVND (reference sequence). V gave up 0 bases and J gave up 1 base; unmatched junction bases: 7. In nucleotides, the CDR3 is TGTGCCAGTAGTATAGATCCTAGTGCGGGGGGCACAGATACGCAGTATTTT. Protein product: CASSIDPSAGGTDTQYF.

This chain connects TRBV10-3 to TRBJ2-5; the D gene is possibly TRBD1 (5 bases). The CDR3 loop spans 16 amino acids. Trimming took 4 bases from V and 3 from J, leaving 18 bases between them. Germline lookup yields CDR1 ENHRY and CDR2 SYGVKD. This chain's CDR3 is CAISGSTVPNKETQYF. As DNA, the CDR3 is TGTGCCATCAGTGGATCGACAGTCCCCAACAAAGAGACCCAGTACTTC.

This clone was counted a few times. V and J are TRBV30 and TRBJ2-1; 11 nucleotides align to TRBD2. This CDR3 has 14 amino acids. V lost 3 bases, J lost 4 bases, and 2 bases stayed unmatched. Germline CDR1 reads GTSNPN; CDR2 reads SVGIG (reference sequence). CDR3 residues: CAWRLAGGYNEQFF. CDR3 nucleotide sequence: TGTGCCTGGAGGCTAGCGGGAGGATACAATGAGCAGTTCTTC.

A few counts support this clone. This sequence joins TRBV4-3 and TRBJ2-7; 13 positions match TRBD2. The V segment lost 0 bases and the J segment 3 bases; nucleotides outside the gene matches: 5. CDR1 and CDR2 from the germline V gene are LGHNA and YSLEER. The CDR3 runs to 17 residues. Written as DNA, the CDR3 is TGCGCCAGCAGCCAAGAGGAGGGGACTAGCGGGATCTACGAGCAGTACTTC. Protein: CASSQEEGTSGIYEQYF.

V usage is TRBV18 and J usage is TRBJ2-1; 14 bases are a match to TRBD2. This CDR3 spans 16 amino acids. With 0 bases clipped from V and 10 bases from J, the junction kept 5 bases outside the gene matches. Germline CDR1 and CDR2: KGHSH and LQKENI. CDR3 loop: CASSPPGLAGEGEQFF. The CDR3 DNA reads as TGTGCCAGCTCACCACCGGGACTAGCGGGAGAAGGGGAGCAGTTCTTC.

The chain joins TRBV2 to TRBJ2-3; 9 bases are a match to TRBD2. Germline lookup yields CDR1 SNHLY and CDR2 FYNNEI. V shed 6 bases and J 4 bases; nucleotides not matched to a gene: 11. CDR3 length equals 16 residues. CDR3 region: CASSRTPSGVSDTQYF. In nucleotides, the CDR3 is TGTGCCAGCAGCAGAACGCCTAGCGGGGTGTCAGATACGCAGTATTTT.

The rearrangement uses TRBV30 and TRBJ1-1; D is uncertain. Per the germline V gene, CDR1 is GTSNPN and CDR2 is SVGIG (reference sequence). The CDR3 runs to 12 residues. Trimming cost V 2 bases and J 2 bases, with 6 bases left between them. CDR3 region: CAWSRENTEAFF. In DNA, the CDR3 is TGTGCCTGGAGTCGGGAAAACACTGAAGCTTTCTTT.

The V gene is TRBV7-9, the J gene TRBJ2-1, with D possibly being TRBD2 (5 bases). The CDR3 covers 13 residues. The V gene's germline CDR1 is SEHNR and CDR2 FQNEAQ (reference sequence). V shed 2 bases and J shed 8 bases, with 10 bases lying between them. The CDR3 sequence is CASSLTLDDEQFF. The CDR3 DNA sequence: TGTGCCAGCAGCTTAACACTAGACGATGAGCAGTTCTTC.